The present T cell receptor (beta chain) was sequenced within a study of T-cell reconstitution after alpha-beta-depleted transplantation in children. Whole-study results and caveats: It was newly produced T cells that mostly accounted for T-cell counts and diversity one year after transplant. Expanded clones from the graft, numbering several hundred, reportedly supplied alpha-beta T cells about two months after transplant. Surviving recipient T cells and intrathymic progenitors accounted for some patients' high TCRbeta diversity at day 60.

On this clonotype: Its antigen is unidentified.

The library targeted TCRbeta and was prepared with unique molecular identifiers. TCRdb redid the calling of the PCR reads with MiXCR, one entry per CDR3 protein. This sample carries around 800,000 distinct CDR3 sequences, roughly 16% of them seen once, and the ten largest clones take just under 5%. The origin of this receptor is a male patient under 18 who had a stem cell transplant for acute lymphoblastic leukemia, so the T cells may come from the graft donor. The sample here was PBMCs, mostly from graft donor cells, taken 360 days after TCRalphabeta/CD19-depleted stem cell transplant.

The CDR3 reads CASSLTPAYRGREQFF. As DNA, the CDR3 is TGTGCCAGCAGCTTAACCCCGGCATACAGGGGTAGGGAGCAGTTCTTC. The rearrangement uses TRBV7-3 and TRBJ2-1; 7 bases map to TRBD1. V dropped 0 bases and J dropped 10; count of bases not matched to a gene: 12. Germline V gene data show CDR1 as SGHTA and CDR2 as FQGTGA. The CDR3 sequence is 16 residues long. Full variable domain (missing parts from reference TRBV7-3 and TRBJ2-1): GAGVSQTPSNKVTEKGKYVELRCDPISGHTALYWYRQSLGQGPEFLIYFQGTGAADDSGLPNDRFFAVRPEGSVSTLKIQRTERGDSAVYLCASSLTPAYRGREQFFGPGTRLTVL.